The T cell receptor beta chain described here comes from a study of blood T cell repertoires in COVID-19. Turning to the study itself: There were acute and convalescent COVID-19 samples, and they came from the United States, Italy and Spain. Nucleic acid was either cDNA or gDNA, and it came from T cells, B-cell-depleted T cells, or PBMCs.

In germline, CDR1 is KGHDR, CDR2 SFDVKD. The CDR3 runs to 13 residues. Trimming took 5 bases from V and 5 from J; bases not matched to a gene: 2. Original handling: Amplifying reference gene primers gave estimates of nucleated cell counts. The data were produced by immunoSEQ multiplex PCR, yet TCRdb's version contains in-frame clones alone and is incomplete. V, J and clone size derive from that table, while D and trimming were established from the DNA sequence. The sample records roughly 68,000 clones, nearly 90% being singletons. The genes are TRBV24-1 and TRBJ2-5, with TRBD1 matching 9 bases. The sample comprised peripheral blood. This sequence was found in a man in his fifties or sixties with acute or convalescent COVID-19. In DNA form, the CDR3 reads TGTGCCACCAGTGGGACAGGGGCCGAGACCCAGTACTTC. Translated, it gives CATSGTGAETQYF.